The 27 T cell receptor beta chains listed next were all sequenced from one sample in a study of T cell responses to AZD1222 COVID-19 vaccine. The repertoire was sequenced with immunoSEQ multiplex PCR; TCRdb's copy has only in-frame clones and lacks some. The table lists about 160,000 clones, 90% to 95% of them singletons. The sample was peripheral blood, taken 28 days after the second AZD1222 dose. These receptors originate from an adult who received the AZD1222 COVID-19 vaccine.

The chain uses TRBV4-2 and TRBJ2-1; 7 bases agree with TRBD2. V shed 3 bases and J 7 bases; nucleotides not matched to a gene: 6. Germline values: CDR1 LGHNA, CDR2 YNFKEQ. CDR3 length equals 14 residues. The CDR3 DNA reads as TGTGCCAGCAGCCAGACGGGGAGGGCAAATGAGCAGTTCTTC. The encoded protein is CASSQTGRANEQFF.

The rearrangement links TRBV24-1 to TRBJ2-2, with 10 bases fitting TRBD2. The V segment lost 1 base and the J segment 1 base; nucleotides outside the gene matches: 8. The CDR3 has 19 amino acids. CDR1 and CDR2 from the germline V gene are KGHDR and SFDVKD. CDR3 region: CATSDFRTASGGNTGELFF. The CDR3 DNA reads as TGTGCCACCAGTGATTTCAGGACAGCTAGCGGGGGGAACACCGGGGAGCTGTTTTTT.

CDR3 sequence reads: CASSLSGSSYNEQFF. CDR3 bases: TGTGCCAGCAGCCTTAGCGGGAGTTCCTACAATGAGCAGTTCTTC. The chain joins TRBV6-2 or TRBV6-3 to TRBJ2-1, with 9 bases matching TRBD2. J was trimmed by 1 base and V by 6 bases; bases with no gene match: 4. From germline, CDR1 is MNHEY and CDR2 SVGEGT. The CDR3 sequence is 15 residues long.

The chain joins TRBV28 to TRBJ2-5; 8 nucleotides agree with TRBD1. Germline V gives CDR1 MDHEN, CDR2 SYDVKM. The V gene end was trimmed by 3 bases and the J gene end by 4 bases; junction bases not matched to a gene: 7. The CDR3 has 15 residues. For the CDR3, the DNA is TGTGCCAGCAGTTTCCTGGCCAGGGGGCTAGAGACCCAGTACTTC. It translates to CASSFLARGLETQYF.

The genes are TRBV15 and TRBJ1-1; D is uncertain. The germline V gene encodes CDR1 LNHNV and CDR2 YYDKDF (reference sequence). Trimming pared 0 bases from V and 0 bases from J, leaving 8 bases between. The CDR3 sequence is 15 residues long. CDR3 protein: CATSREGSMNTEAFF. The CDR3 nucleotides read TGTGCCACCAGCAGAGAAGGCAGCATGAACACTGAAGCTTTCTTT. The variable domain in full, completed from reference TRBV15 and TRBJ1-1, reads DAMVIQNPRYQVTQFGKPVTLSCSQTLNHNVMYWYQQKSSQAPKLLFHYYDKDFNNEADTPDNFQSRRPNTSFCFLDIRSPGLGDTAMYLCATSREGSMNTEAFFGQGTRLTVV.

The chain is built from TRBV3-1 (or the pseudogene TRBV3-2) and TRBJ1-2; tentatively, D is TRBD1 (6 bases). Between the trimmed V and J ends, which lost 1 base and 8 bases, there was a span of 11 bases. Germline loops: CDR1 LGHDT, CDR2 YNNKEL (reference sequence). This CDR3 has 13 residues. CDR3 DNA: TGTGCCAGCAGCCAAGGTGTAGGGGGAGGCTACACCTTC. The encoded protein is CASSQGVGGGYTF.

This chain's CDR3 is CATSDGSLSEQFF. The CDR3 DNA sequence: TGTGCCACCAGTGATGGTAGTCTGAGTGAGCAGTTCTTC. The chain combines TRBV24-1 with TRBJ2-1, with unresolved D. Trimming removed 3 bases at V and 9 bases at J, with 11 bases between. The CDR3 covers 13 residues. Germline-derived CDR1 and CDR2 are KGHDR and SFDVKD.

This clone was recorded only once. The rearrangement links TRBV19 to TRBJ1-6; D not certain. CDR3 size: 14 residues. Germline CDR1 and CDR2: LNHDA and SQIVND (reference sequence). The V and J ends lost 9 bases and 0 bases respectively, with 9 bases between them. The CDR3 is CASRMSSYNSPLHF. The CDR3 DNA follows: TGTGCCAGCCGAATGAGCTCCTATAATTCACCCCTCCACTTT.

The V and J genes are TRBV5-1 and TRBJ1-1; no clear D gene. Germline V gives CDR1 SGHRS, CDR2 YFSETQ. V was clipped by 4 bases and J by 0 bases, with 7 bases between them. The CDR3 runs 13 residues. The CDR3 DNA is TGCGCCAGCAGCCCCGGACTGAACACTGAAGCTTTCTTT. This codes for CASSPGLNTEAFF.

The rearrangement links TRBV19 to TRBJ2-7, with D perhaps TRBD1 (6 bases). V was trimmed by 3 bases and J by 2 bases, leaving 20 bases between them. Looked up from germline, CDR1 is LNHDA and CDR2 is SQIVND (reference sequence). The CDR3 has 17 residues. The CDR3 protein is CASSIHDRSLAPYEQYF. Here the CDR3 DNA reads TGTGCCAGTAGTATCCACGACAGGAGCCTGGCCCCCTACGAGCAGTACTTC.

The chain joins TRBV3-1 (or the pseudogene TRBV3-2) to TRBJ1-2; D may be TRBD1 (5 bases). The V gene lost 9 bases and the J gene lost 4 bases, with 12 bases spanning the gap. The germline V gene has CDR1 LGHDT and CDR2 YNNKEL (reference sequence). The CDR3 runs 12 residues. CDR3: CASARGAYGYTF. CDR3 in DNA: TGTGCCAGTGCACGGGGCGCCTATGGCTACACCTTC.

This sequence joins TRBV5-4 and TRBJ2-3; D is undetermined. Germline V gives CDR1 SGHNT, CDR2 YYREEE (reference sequence). There are 12 residues in the CDR3. V lost 4 bases, J lost 2 bases, and 5 bases lay in between. The CDR3: CASSPYTDTQYF. The CDR3 region has the DNA TGTGCCAGCAGCCCTTACACAGATACGCAGTATTTT.

The chain carries TRBV28 and TRBJ2-7, with 11 bases aligning to TRBD2. CDR3 length equals 17 residues. The germline CDR1 and CDR2 sequences are MDHEN and SYDVKM. V shed 4 bases and J 2 bases; nucleotides not matched to a gene: 10. CDR3 sequence reads: CASSSPQTSGATYEQYF. CDR3 DNA sequence: TGTGCCAGCAGTTCCCCCCAGACTAGCGGGGCCACCTACGAGCAGTACTTC.

This chain uses TRBV19 with TRBJ1-3; 7 bases are a match to TRBD1. The V and J ends lost 5 bases and 4 bases, in that order; junction bases with no gene match: 8. This CDR3 has 15 amino acids. Looked up from germline, CDR1 is LNHDA and CDR2 is SQIVND (reference sequence). The CDR3: CASSLGQSLGNTIYF. The CDR3 region has the DNA TGTGCCAGTAGTTTGGGACAGTCCTTAGGAAACACCATATATTTT.

The chain joins TRBV28 to TRBJ1-4; 9 bases match TRBD1. Germline-derived CDR1 and CDR2 are MDHEN and SYDVKM. The CDR3 consists of 13 residues. Trimming took 7 bases from V and 5 from J; bases not matched to a gene: 2. In nucleotides, the CDR3 is TGTGCCAGCATAGACAGGGGGAATGAAAAACTGTTTTTT. This encodes CASIDRGNEKLFF.

This sequence joins TRBV19 and TRBJ1-4, with TRBD1 matching over 8 bases. The CDR3 has 14 residues. Trimming cost V 11 bases and J 7 bases; bases outside gene matches: 12. Germline values: CDR1 LNHDA, CDR2 SQIVND (reference sequence). In DNA form, the CDR3 reads TGTGCCGGCGGGACAGGCGACCCGGGTGAAAAACTGTTTTTT. It yields the protein CAGGTGDPGEKLFF.

The chain combines TRBV2 with TRBJ2-7; TRBD1 is a possible D gene (6 bases). This CDR3 has 15 amino acids. V dropped 6 bases and J dropped 2 bases, with 17 bases sitting between them. Germline V gives CDR1 SNHLY, CDR2 FYNNEI. CDR3 nucleotide sequence: TGTGCCAGCAGGGGGACAAGGTCCGTGGCCTACGAGCAGTACTTC. This translates into CASRGTRSVAYEQYF.

V gene TRBV5-8 combines with J gene TRBJ2-7, with 11 bases matching TRBD2. The V gene end was trimmed by 6 bases and the J gene end by 4 bases; junction bases not matched to a gene: 6. Germline CDR1 SGHTS, CDR2 YDEGEE. The CDR3 is 14 amino acids. The CDR3 DNA follows: TGTGCCAGCACCGTAGCGGGAGGGCGATACGAGCAGTACTTC. This encodes CASTVAGGRYEQYF.

The chain carries TRBV10-2 and TRBJ2-1; 8 bases match TRBD2. There are 15 residues in the CDR3. Germline values: CDR1 WSHSY, CDR2 SAAADI. The V and J ends lost 2 bases and 2 bases, in that order; junction bases with no gene match: 2. The CDR3 bases are TGCGCCAGCAGTGAGGGCGGGGGGCCCTACAATGAGCAGTTCTTC. Its translation: CASSEGGGPYNEQFF.

V and J are TRBV24-1 and TRBJ1-6; 9 nucleotides match TRBD1. V lost 4 bases to trimming and J lost 11 bases; unmatched junction nucleotides: 11. CDR3 length equals 16 residues. The germline gives CDR1 KGHDR, CDR2 SFDVKD. The CDR3 sequence: CATSDIRDRDRTPLHF. Here the CDR3 DNA reads TGTGCCACCAGTGACATCCGGGACAGGGACAGGACACCCCTCCACTTT.

The CDR3 bases are TGTGCCAGCAGCCCTAGACGGAGGAACACTGAAGCTTTCTTT. Translating gives CASSPRRRNTEAFF. The gene calls are TRBV27 and TRBJ1-1; D is unresolved. The CDR3 sequence is 14 residues long. The V and J ends lost 6 bases and 1 base respectively, with 12 bases between them. The V gene's germline CDR1 is MNHEY and CDR2 SMNVEV (reference sequence).

This chain uses TRBV9 with TRBJ2-7; TRBD2 matches at 7 bases. Germline trimming cut 4 bases from V and 1 base from J; bases unmatched to any gene: 8. There are 15 residues in the CDR3. Germline assignment: CDR1 SGDLS and CDR2 YYNGEE. The CDR3 DNA reads as TGTGCCAGCAGCCCAACTGGCGGGAGTTCCTACGAGCAGTACTTC. Its protein is CASSPTGGSSYEQYF.

The chain combines TRBV5-5 with TRBJ1-2; D remains unclear. Per the germline V gene, CDR1 is SGHKS and CDR2 is YYEKEE (reference sequence). The length of the CDR3 is 16 residues. Trimming left V 2 bases short and J 3 bases short, with 17 bases between. CDR3 loop: CASSFLPNDPYYGYTF. For the CDR3, the DNA is TGTGCCAGCAGCTTCCTCCCTAATGACCCTTACTATGGCTACACCTTC.

V is TRBV5-1 and J is TRBJ2-7; 7 bases fit TRBD2. This CDR3 contains 19 residues. CDR1 and CDR2 from the germline V gene are SGHRS and YFSETQ. Germline trimming cut 0 bases from V and 6 bases from J; bases unmatched to any gene: 21. The CDR3 nucleotides are TGCGCCAGCAGCTTGGACGGGTCGGCGGGAGCCCCTGTCGCCCTCGAGCAGTACTTC. Protein product: CASSLDGSAGAPVALEQYF.

The gene calls are TRBV9 and TRBJ2-7; D may be TRBD1 (5 bases). Germline V gene data show CDR1 as SGDLS and CDR2 as YYNGEE. This CDR3 spans 14 amino acids. The germline V and J ends were trimmed by 4 bases and 1 base, with 12 bases remaining between them. As DNA, the CDR3 is TGTGCCAGCAGCCTTTACACAGGTTCCTACGAGCAGTACTTC. Its protein is CASSLYTGSYEQYF.

CDR3 loop: CASSHLGLADLLRGGSPTGELFF. DNA for the CDR3: TGTGCCAGCAGCCACCTAGGACTAGCGGATCTACTAAGAGGGGGTTCTCCCACCGGGGAGCTGTTTTTT. V and J are TRBV14 and TRBJ2-2, with 10 positions matching TRBD2. V shed 3 bases and J 4 bases; nucleotides not matched to a gene: 26. Germline V gene sequence: CDR1 SGHDN, CDR2 FVKESK. The CDR3 sequence is 23 residues long.

The chain links TRBV28 to TRBJ2-7; TRBD1 is a possible D gene (6 bases). CDR1 is MDHEN, CDR2 SYDVKM, per germline. Trimming shortened V by 4 bases and J by 4 bases, and 8 bases separated the two germline ends. The CDR3 covers 12 residues. The CDR3 DNA reads as TGTGCCAGCAGTTCCACAGGGTACGAGCAGTACTTC. This gives the protein CASSSTGYEQYF.